This T cell receptor beta chain was sequenced during a study of blood T cell repertoires in COVID-19 (dated by TCRdb to 2018 to 2020). Regarding the complete study: Collaborator samples came from the United States, Italy and Spain and covered acute and convalescent phases of COVID-19. The prospective study material was composed of cDNA or gDNA derived from T cells, B-cell-depleted T cells, or PBMCs. The dataset comprised deeply sampled blood TCRbeta repertoires from subjects exposed to, actively infected with, or recovered from COVID-19. The repertoires were released in a freely available public database intended as a resource for research on the immune response to SARS-CoV-2. The samples were drawn from the first 160 participants of the ongoing ImmuneRACE study and from some 1,300 subjects provided by 6 global collaborators. Sample metadata almost always included a de-identified subject ID, COVID-19 status, age in years and sex. Where available, HLA class I and class II types were taken from metadata supplied by the sample provider and were not determined by assay-based typing. Broad study findings and their caveats: How much clinical and demographic metadata was included differed by source and by participant, and the metadata was provided uncurated.

Whole blood was collected in K2EDTA tubes by collaborating institutions according to the institutions' own protocols. For TCRbeta analysis, collaborator samples were shipped as frozen whole blood, as isolated PBMCs, or as DNA extracted from either sample type. TCRbeta CDR3 regions were amplified from genomic DNA using the immunoSEQ Assay, a bias-controlled multiplex PCR. In the authors' own workflow: The number of nucleated cells in each sample was estimated by amplification of reference gene primers within the assay. Sequence reads were collapsed and filtered to measure the absolute abundance of every unique TCRbeta CDR3 rearrangement. For each sample, productive Simpson clonality was calculated as the square root of Simpson's diversity index over productive rearrangements. Entries here come from immuneACCESS through TCRdb and include only in-frame sequences with V and J called. Some clones fail to appear in such tables; in the studies checked, an unresolved V gene covers under half of the shortfall, and the cause of the remainder is unknown. V, J and clone size are taken as reported in that table, and D and trimming were inferred from the DNA itself. The sample table records over 130,000 clones; about 80% of these occur just once. The top ten hold roughly 17% of the sample.

About this clone itself: Its specific antigen is unknown. Base qualities are missing; no much larger clone stands one base away.

The germline V gene sets CDR1 to MNHEY and CDR2 to SVGAGI. The CDR3 goes from the cysteine to the phenylalanine over 15 residues. Kept here is only the CDR3 DNA, which spans 45 bases and is read in frame from base 1. Trimming removed 4 bases from V and 3 bases from J; the gene matches leave 5 bases unexplained. The sequence was obtained from a man aged 50-60 years with acute or convalescent COVID-19. The sequenced sample was peripheral blood. In this chain, TRBV6-5 is recombined with TRBJ2-2; 7 of the junction bases match TRBD1. The CDR3 corresponds to CASSLRQGDTGELFF. The sequenced DNA is TGTGCCAGCAGTTTGAGACAGGGCGACACCGGGGAGCTGTTTTTT.